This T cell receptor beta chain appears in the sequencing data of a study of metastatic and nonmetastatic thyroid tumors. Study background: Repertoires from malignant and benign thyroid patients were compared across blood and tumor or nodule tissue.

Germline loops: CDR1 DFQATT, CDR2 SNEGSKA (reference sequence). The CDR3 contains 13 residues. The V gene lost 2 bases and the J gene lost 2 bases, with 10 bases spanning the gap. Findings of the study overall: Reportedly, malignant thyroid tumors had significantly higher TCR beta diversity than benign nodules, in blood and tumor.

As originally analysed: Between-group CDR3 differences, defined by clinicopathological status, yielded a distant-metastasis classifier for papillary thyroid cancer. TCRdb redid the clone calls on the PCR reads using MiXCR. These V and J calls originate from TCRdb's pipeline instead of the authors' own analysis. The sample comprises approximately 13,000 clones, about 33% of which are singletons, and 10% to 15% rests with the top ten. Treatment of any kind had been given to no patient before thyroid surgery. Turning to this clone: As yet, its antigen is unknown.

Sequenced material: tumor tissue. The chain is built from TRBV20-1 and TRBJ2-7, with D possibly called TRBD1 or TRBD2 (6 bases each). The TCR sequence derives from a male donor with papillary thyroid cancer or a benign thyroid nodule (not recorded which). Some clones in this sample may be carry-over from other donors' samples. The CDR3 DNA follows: TGCAGTGCTAGATGGAGGGGGACCTACGAGCAGTACTTC. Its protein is CSARWRGTYEQYF.